The 15 T cell receptor beta chains listed next were all sequenced from one sample in a study of shared clonotypes between healthy human individuals. TCRdb's table, derived via immunoSEQ multiplex PCR, lists solely in-frame clones and lacks some. The repertoire holds fewer than 3 million clones, with less than 95% as singletons. The sequenced sample was naive CD4+ T cells from PBMCs. Subset meaning: CD45RA+ positively selected. These receptors originate from a man between 18 and 35 years old in good health. Some clones in this sample may be carry-over from other donors' samples.

The chain carries TRBV4-1 and TRBJ1-4; 7 bases line up with TRBD1. The CDR3 contains 19 residues. The V segment lost 1 base and the J segment 3 bases; nucleotides outside the gene matches: 14. Germline V gene lookup returns CDR1 MGHRA and CDR2 YSYEKL. As DNA, the CDR3 is TGCGCCAGCAGCCAAGCCAGGGGGGTTTCGTTTGGATCTAATGAAAAACTGTTTTTT. Its protein is CASSQARGVSFGSNEKLFF.

This chain uses TRBV7-9 with TRBJ1-4, with TRBD1 as a possible D gene (5 bases). Trimming stripped 5 bases from V and 4 bases from J, with 20 bases between. Germline CDR1 and CDR2: SEHNR and FQNEAQ (reference sequence). This CDR3 spans 17 amino acids. CDR3 DNA sequence: TGTGCCAGCAGCCCCCGCCCGGGGGGGGATAATAATGAAAAACTGTTTTTT. It yields the protein CASSPRPGGDNNEKLFF.

V gene TRBV5-1 combines with J gene TRBJ1-4; 7 bases line up with TRBD1. Germline V gene sequence: CDR1 SGHRS, CDR2 YFSETQ. This CDR3 contains 15 residues. The V segment lost 4 bases and the J segment 8 bases; nucleotides outside the gene matches: 11. The DNA for the CDR3 is TGCGCCAGCAGCCCCCAGGGGGGGGGCGGGGAAAAACTGTTTTTT. This encodes CASSPQGGGGEKLFF.

The rearrangement uses TRBV10-3 and TRBJ2-1; the D is unclear. Between the trimmed V and J ends, which lost 3 bases and 7 bases, there was a span of 13 bases. This CDR3 has 14 amino acids. CDR1 is ENHRY, CDR2 SYGVKD, per germline. The CDR3 DNA reads TGTGCCATCAGTGATCATGCGGTGGCAAATGAGCAGTTCTTC. Amino acids: CAISDHAVANEQFF.

The V gene is TRBV30, the J gene TRBJ2-1, with 7 nucleotides matching TRBD2. Germline-derived CDR1 and CDR2 are GTSNPN and SVGIG (reference sequence). V lost 5 bases to trimming and J lost 0 bases; unmatched junction nucleotides: 4. The CDR3 length is 14 residues. Written as DNA, the CDR3 is TGTGCCTGGGAAAGCGGGAACTCCTACAATGAGCAGTTCTTC. Translated: CAWESGNSYNEQFF.

The chain uses TRBV19 and TRBJ2-7; 7 nucleotides match TRBD1. The CDR3 runs 11 residues. Per germline, CDR1 LNHDA and CDR2 SQIVND (reference sequence). V trimming: 8 bases; J trimming: 7 bases; junction bases outside the gene matches: 5. This CDR3 reads CASSPGGEQYF. The CDR3 DNA follows: TGTGCCAGTTCTCCAGGGGGAGAGCAGTACTTC.

The V and J genes are TRBV4-2 and TRBJ2-5; D is ambiguous. Germline V CDR1 and CDR2: LGHNA, YNFKEQ. The germline V and J ends were trimmed by 3 bases and 1 base, with 9 bases remaining between them. The CDR3 is made up of 14 amino acids. This CDR3 reads CASSQSGVQETQYF. The CDR3 DNA follows: TGTGCCAGCAGCCAGAGTGGGGTCCAAGAGACCCAGTACTTC.

The chain uses TRBV6-1 and TRBJ2-1, with TRBD2 matching over 8 bases. The CDR3 covers 12 residues. Germline V gene data show CDR1 as MNHNS and CDR2 as SASEGT. V trimming: 6 bases; J trimming: 7 bases; junction bases outside the gene matches: 2. CDR3 amino acids: CASSGRGNEQFF. DNA for the CDR3: TGTGCCAGCAGCGGGAGGGGAAATGAGCAGTTCTTC.

The V gene is TRBV28, the J gene TRBJ1-5; D might be TRBD1 (6 bases). The CDR3 has 11 residues. With 11 bases removed from V and 4 bases from J, the gap between germline ends came to 9 bases. CDR1 is MDHEN, CDR2 SYDVKM, per germline. For the CDR3, the DNA is TGTGCCGGAGGGGGAAATCAGCCCCAGCATTTT. Translation: CAGGGNQPQHF.

Turning to this clone: The identical CDR3 is also encoded by other nucleotide sequences in the sample. V and J are TRBV19 and TRBJ2-1; D might be TRBD1 or TRBD2, each matching 5 bases. The germline V and J ends were trimmed by 5 bases and 6 bases, with 8 bases remaining between them. The CDR3 is made up of 12 amino acids. Germline V gene sequence: CDR1 LNHDA, CDR2 SQIVND (reference sequence). The CDR3 coding sequence is TGTGCCAGTAGTGTGAGGGGCAATGAGCAGTTCTTC. Translation: CASSVRGNEQFF. The full variable domain, in which reference TRBV19 and TRBJ2-1 provide the parts outside the CDR3, is DGGITQSPKYLFRKEGQNVTLSCEQNLNHDAMYWYRQDPGQGLRLIYYSQIVNDFQKGDIAEGYSVSREKKESFPLTVTSAQKNPTAFYLCASSVRGNEQFFGPGTRLTVL.

J is TRBJ2-1 and V is TRBV27, with 16 bases that match TRBD2. J was trimmed by 2 bases and V by 4 bases; bases with no gene match: 11. The length of the CDR3 is 20 residues. CDR1 MNHEY and CDR2 SMNVEV come from the germline V gene (reference sequence). The CDR3 loop reads CASSSRTGTSGRATYNEQFF. DNA of the CDR3: TGTGCCAGCAGTTCCCGGACAGGGACTAGCGGGAGGGCCACCTACAATGAGCAGTTCTTC.

The CDR3 protein is CASSRRDRVSETQYF. The CDR3 DNA sequence: TGTGCCAGCAGCCGCCGGGACAGGGTGTCTGAGACCCAGTACTTC. The chain is built from TRBV5-4 and TRBJ2-5; 9 bases are shared with TRBD1. The CDR3 is 15 residues long. The V gene end was trimmed by 4 bases and the J gene end by 5 bases; junction bases not matched to a gene: 9. The germline V gene encodes CDR1 SGHNT and CDR2 YYREEE (reference sequence).

The J gene is TRBJ1-2, the V gene TRBV29-1; TRBD1 agrees at 7 bases. The V segment lost 7 bases and the J segment 2 bases; nucleotides outside the gene matches: 13. This CDR3 has 15 amino acids. CDR1 is SQVTM, CDR2 ANQGSEA, per germline. The CDR3 is CSGGDSIQGNYGYTF. CDR3 nucleotide sequence: TGCAGCGGGGGGGACAGTATTCAAGGCAACTATGGCTACACCTTC.

This rearrangement joins TRBV19 to TRBJ1-4, with no clear D. Germline V gene data show CDR1 as LNHDA and CDR2 as SQIVND (reference sequence). V lost 7 bases and J 2 bases, leaving 8 bases between the germline ends. CDR3 length: 13 residues. This chain's CDR3 is CASKTRTNEKLFF. CDR3 DNA sequence: TGTGCCAGTAAGACGAGGACTAATGAAAAACTGTTTTTT.

The chain couples TRBV5-1 to TRBJ2-7; D not certain. The CDR3 totals 13 residues. Germline V CDR1 and CDR2: SGHRS, YFSETQ. The V end was cut by 0 bases, the J end by 5 bases, with 9 bases between. For the CDR3, the DNA is TGCGCCAGCAGCTTGGGCTGGATCAACGAGCAGTACTTC. Its protein is CASSLGWINEQYF.